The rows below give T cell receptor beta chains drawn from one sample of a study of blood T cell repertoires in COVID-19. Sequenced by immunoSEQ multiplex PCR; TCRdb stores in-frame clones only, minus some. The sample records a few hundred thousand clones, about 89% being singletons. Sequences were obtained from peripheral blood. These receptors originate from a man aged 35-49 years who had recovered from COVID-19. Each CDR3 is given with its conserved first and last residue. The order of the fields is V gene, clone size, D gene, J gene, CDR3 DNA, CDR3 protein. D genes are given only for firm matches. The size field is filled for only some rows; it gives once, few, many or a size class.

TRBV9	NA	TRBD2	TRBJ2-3	TGTGCCAGCAGCGGTCTAGCGGGTCGATTCACAGATACGCAGTATTTT	CASSGLAGRFTDTQYF
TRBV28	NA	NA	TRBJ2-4	TGTGCCAGCAGCGCCGGACTCACTCAGTACTTC	CASSAGLTQYF
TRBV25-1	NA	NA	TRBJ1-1	TGTGCCAGCAGTGAATACCCTACTCCTCGGACTGAAGCTTTCTTT	CASSEYPTPRTEAFF
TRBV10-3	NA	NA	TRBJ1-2	TGTGCCATCAGTGATCGGGGAAGTGGCTATGGCTACACCTTC	CAISDRGSGYGYTF
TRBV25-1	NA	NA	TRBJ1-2	TGTGCCAGCAGTGAATCGGGGGGACCCTATGGCTACACCTTC	CASSESGGPYGYTF
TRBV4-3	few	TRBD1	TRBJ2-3	TGCGCCAGCAGCCAAGGAGACAGGGTCCCAGATACGCAGTATTTT	CASSQGDRVPDTQYF
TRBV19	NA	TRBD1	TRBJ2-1	TGTGCCAGTTCCCGACAGGGGGGATTCTACAATGAGCAGTTCTTC	CASSRQGGFYNEQFF
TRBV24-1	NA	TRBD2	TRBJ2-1	TGTGCCACCAGTGATTCTCCCGGGGGGAACAATGAGCAGTTCTTC	CATSDSPGGNNEQFF
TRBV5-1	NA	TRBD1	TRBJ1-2	TGCGCCAGCAGTGGGACAGGGTTGGATGGCTACACCTTC	CASSGTGLDGYTF
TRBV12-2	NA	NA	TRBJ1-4	TGTGCAAGTCGCTTAGCGGGGCAGGGTTATGTCGATGAAAAACTGTTTTTT	CASRLAGQGYVDEKLFF
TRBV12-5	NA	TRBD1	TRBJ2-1	TGTGCTAGTGGATACAGGGGGCGGGATGAGCAGTTCTTC	CASGYRGRDEQFF
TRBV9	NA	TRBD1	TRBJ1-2	TGTGCCAGCAGCCTACCCCTGACAGGGGTCGATAGAAACTATGGCTACACCTTC	CASSLPLTGVDRNYGYTF
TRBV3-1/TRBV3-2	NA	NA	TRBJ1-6	TGTGCCAGCAGCCAAGTCCCTCAGGGATCCTATAATTCACCCCTCCACTTT	CASSQVPQGSYNSPLHF
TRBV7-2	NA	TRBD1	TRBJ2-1	TGTGCCAGCAGCCCCCGACAGGGGAAGGCGAATGAGCAGTTCTTC	CASSPRQGKANEQFF
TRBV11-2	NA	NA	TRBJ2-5	TGTGCCAGCAGCTCCGGTAGCGGAACCCTCCAAGAGACCCAGTACTTC	CASSSGSGTLQETQYF
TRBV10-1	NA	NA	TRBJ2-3	TGCGCCAGCAGCGGGGGGCTCACAGATACGCAGTATTTT	CASSGGLTDTQYF
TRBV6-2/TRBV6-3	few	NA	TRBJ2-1	TGTGCCAGCAGTCTGTTGAACCGGGGTGAGCAGTTCTTC	CASSLLNRGEQFF
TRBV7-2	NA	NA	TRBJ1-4	TGTGCCAGCAGCTTAGGGGAGGCAACTAATGAAAAACTGTTTTTT	CASSLGEATNEKLFF
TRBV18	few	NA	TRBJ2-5	TGTGCCAGCTCACCTTCTCAAGAGACCCAGTACTTC	CASSPSQETQYF
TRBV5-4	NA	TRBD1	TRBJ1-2	TGTGCCAGCAGCAGACAGGGAAGGGAAGATGGCTACACCTTC	CASSRQGREDGYTF
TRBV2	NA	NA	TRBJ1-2	TGTGCCAGCCCCCCAGGGATCAGTCAGGGCTACACCTTC	CASPPGISQGYTF
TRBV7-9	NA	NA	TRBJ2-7	TGTGCCAGCAGCCCCAGGGATCCCTCCTCCTACGAGCAGTACTTC	CASSPRDPSSYEQYF
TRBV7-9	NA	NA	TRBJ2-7	TGTGCCAGCAGCACGATACAGGGTCCCCCTGGCGAGCAGTACTTC	CASSTIQGPPGEQYF
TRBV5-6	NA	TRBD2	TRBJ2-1	TGTGCCAGCAGCCTGAGCGGGGGGGTATACAATGAGCAGTTCTTC	CASSLSGGVYNEQFF
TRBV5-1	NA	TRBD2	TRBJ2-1	TGCGCCAGCAGCTTGGAGAACGGACTAGCGGGAGGGCGCTCCTACAATGAGCAGTTCTTC	CASSLENGLAGGRSYNEQFF
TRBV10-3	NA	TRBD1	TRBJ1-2	TGTGCCATCAGCGCCGGGACAGTCTATGGCTACACCTTC	CAISAGTVYGYTF
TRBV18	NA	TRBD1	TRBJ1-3	TGTGCCAGCTCCCCTTCAGGGGGGAAGCCTGGAAACACCATATATTTT	CASSPSGGKPGNTIYF
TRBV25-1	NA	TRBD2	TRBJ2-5	TGTGCCAGCAGGGAAACTAGCGGGGGGCGGGAGACCCAGTACTTC	CASRETSGGRETQYF
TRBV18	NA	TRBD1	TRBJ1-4	TGTGCCAGCTCTCCCAAAGTGGGACAGGGCGAAAAACTGTTTTTT	CASSPKVGQGEKLFF
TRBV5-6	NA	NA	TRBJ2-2	TGTGCCAGCAGCTCGTCAGTTTGGGAGCTGTTTTTT	CASSSSVWELFF
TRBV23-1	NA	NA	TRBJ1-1	TGCGCCAGCAGTCAATCTTGCACACATGAAGCTTTCTTT	CASSQSCTHEAFF
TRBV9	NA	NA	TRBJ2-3	TGTGCCAGCAGCCCGCCGGGACTAGATACGCAGTATTTT	CASSPPGLDTQYF
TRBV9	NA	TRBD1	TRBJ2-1	TGTGCCAGCAGCCGGACAGGGGTCTTCGGTGAGCAGTTCTTC	CASSRTGVFGEQFF
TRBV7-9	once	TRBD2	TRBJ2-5	TGTGCCAGCAGCTCGGCAGGTGGGAGGGCCCGAGAGACCCAGTACTTC	CASSSAGGRARETQYF
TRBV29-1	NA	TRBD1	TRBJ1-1	TGCAGCGCTCTGGACAGGGGGGGCACTGAAGCTTTCTTT	CSALDRGGTEAFF
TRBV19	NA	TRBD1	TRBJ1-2	TGTGCCAGTAGTATAGGGGACAGTAACTATGGCTACACCTTC	CASSIGDSNYGYTF
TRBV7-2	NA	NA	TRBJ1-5	TGTGCCAGCAGCTTAGGTGGTCCCCAGGGTTTTAAGCCCCAGCATTTT	CASSLGGPQGFKPQHF
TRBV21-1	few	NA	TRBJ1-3	TGTGCCAGCAGCATGCGGCGTAGAGCGGGAAACACCATATATTTT	CASSMRRRAGNTIYF
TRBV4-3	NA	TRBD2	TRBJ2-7	TGCGCCAGCAGCCAAGGCCCCGGGACTAGCGAACCCTACGAGCAGTACTTC	CASSQGPGTSEPYEQYF
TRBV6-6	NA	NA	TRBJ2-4	TGTGCCAGCAGTGAGGCCCGCCCAAACATTCAGTACTTC	CASSEARPNIQYF
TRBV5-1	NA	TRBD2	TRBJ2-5	TGCGCCAGCAGCTTGCGTGAAGTAGCGGGGAAAGAGACCCAGTACTTC	CASSLREVAGKETQYF
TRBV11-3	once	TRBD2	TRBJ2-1	TGTGCCAGCAGCTTAGGACTAGCCAACTACAATGAGCAGTTCTTC	CASSLGLANYNEQFF
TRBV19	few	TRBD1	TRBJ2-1	TGTGCCAGTAGTGCCCCGGGACAGGGCATCTACAATGAGCAGTTCTTC	CASSAPGQGIYNEQFF
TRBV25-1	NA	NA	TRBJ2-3	TGTGCCAGCAGTGAATCGCACAGGGTTCGCACAGATACGCAGTATTTT	CASSESHRVRTDTQYF
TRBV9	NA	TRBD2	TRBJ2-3	TGTGCCAGCAGCGTACGAAGCGGGGGCGCTAGCACAGATACGCAGTATTTT	CASSVRSGGASTDTQYF
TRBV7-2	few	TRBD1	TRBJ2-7	TGTGCCAGCAGCTACCGGACAGGGCACATCGAGCAGTACTTC	CASSYRTGHIEQYF
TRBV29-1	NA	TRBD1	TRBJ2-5	TGCAGCGTTGAAAGAACAGGGGGTGAGACCCAGTACTTC	CSVERTGGETQYF